Listed below are T cell receptor beta chains from one sample, sequenced in a study of OX40 agonist ivuxolimab in advanced cancers. Measured with immunoSEQ multiplex PCR; TCRdb has only the in-frame clones, and not every one. The profile covers tens of thousands of clones, with more than 70% appearing a single time and less than 0.55% taken by the ten largest. The material was CD4+ or CD8+ T cells sorted from blood, obtained in a trial of the OX40 agonist ivuxolimab. The receptors here all came from an adult with an advanced solid tumor such as melanoma, head and neck, liver or kidney cancer. Both conserved end residues are part of each CDR3. Each record gives: D gene, clone size, V gene, J gene, CDR3 DNA, CDR3 protein. D genes are given only for firm matches. The size of a clone is reported for some rows only, either as once, few or many, or as a class for expanded clones.

TRBD1,.,TRBV2,TRBJ2-7,TGTGCCAGCAGTACACGGGACAGGGGGAAATACGAGCAGTACTTC,CASSTRDRGKYEQYF
TRBD2,.,TRBV7-2,TRBJ2-3,TGTGCCAGCAGTTCCCAAGTGGGACTAGCGGGATACGCAGATACGCAGTATTTT,CASSSQVGLAGYADTQYF
.,few,TRBV7-9,TRBJ2-7,TGTGCCAGCAGCTTTGGAGGCGACTCCTACGAGCAGTACTTC,CASSFGGDSYEQYF
TRBD2,.,TRBV7-2,TRBJ2-1,TGTGCCAGCAGCTTATCGGGAGCGGGAGGGAGAAATGAGCAGTTCTTC,CASSLSGAGGRNEQFF
.,few,TRBV25-1,TRBJ1-3,TGTGCCAGCAGTGACGGGGAGGCCTACTCTGGAAACACCATATATTTT,CASSDGEAYSGNTIYF
.,.,TRBV7-3,TRBJ1-1,TGTGCCAGCAGTGTTGACATCATCGATGAAGCTTTCTTT,CASSVDIIDEAFF
.,.,TRBV6-5,TRBJ2-7,TGTGCCGCACAAGCAGGAACCTACGAGCAGTACTTC,CAAQAGTYEQYF
.,.,TRBV5-6,TRBJ2-1,TGTGCCAGCAGCCCTTCCAGGCTAGGCTCCTACAATGAGCAGTTCTTC,CASSPSRLGSYNEQFF
.,once,TRBV4-1,TRBJ1-1,TGCGCCAGCAGCCACCCAGCCCGGGGGACTGAAGCTTTCTTT,CASSHPARGTEAFF
.,.,TRBV10-1,TRBJ2-2,TGCGCCAGCAGTGAGGGTAACACCGGGGAGCTGTTTTTT,CASSEGNTGELFF
.,few,TRBV10-3,TRBJ1-4,TGTGCCATCAGTCGGGACACTACTAATGAAAAACTGTTTTTT,CAISRDTTNEKLFF
.,.,TRBV16,TRBJ2-7,TGTGCCAGCAGCCAATTCAGCGAGCAGTACTTC,CASSQFSEQYF
.,.,TRBV7-9,TRBJ1-2,TGTGCCAGCAGCCCATTCACCCGAGGAGGCTACACCTTC,CASSPFTRGGYTF
.,.,TRBV7-9,TRBJ1-5,TGTGCCAGCAGCTCATGGGACGGGAATCAGCCCCAGCATTTT,CASSSWDGNQPQHF
TRBD1,.,TRBV7-2,TRBJ2-2,TGTGCCAGCAGCCCCCAGACAGGGGAGGACGGGGAGCTGTTTTTT,CASSPQTGEDGELFF
.,.,TRBV7-8,TRBJ1-1,TGTGCCAGCAGCTTAGCTCGCTTCACTGAAGCTTTCTTT,CASSLARFTEAFF
.,.,TRBV7-9,TRBJ1-6,TGTGCCAGCAGCTTAGCGCTAGATTCACCCCTCCACTTT,CASSLALDSPLHF
TRBD1,.,TRBV5-4,TRBJ1-2,TGTGCCAGCAGCTTGTATAGACAGGGGGACACCTTC,CASSLYRQGDTF
TRBD2,.,TRBV7-9,TRBJ2-1,TGTGCCAGCAGCTCGGCTAGCGGGCTCAATGAGCAGTTCTTC,CASSSASGLNEQFF
TRBD1,.,TRBV5-8,TRBJ1-2,TGTGCCAGCAGGCGCCGACAGGGGAGCTATGGCTACACCTTC,CASRRRQGSYGYTF
TRBD2,.,TRBV19,TRBJ2-7,TGTGCCAGTAGTAGAACTAGCGGGAGGGCCATATTCTACGAGCAGTACTTC,CASSRTSGRAIFYEQYF
TRBD2,.,TRBV7-3,TRBJ2-2,TGTGCCAGCAGCTCGGGACTAGCTGGCACCGGGGAGCTGTTTTTT,CASSSGLAGTGELFF
.,.,TRBV5-6,TRBJ2-1,TGTGCCAGCAGCTTGCCATGGTTATTCGGTCACAATGAGCAGTTCTTC,CASSLPWLFGHNEQFF
.,.,TRBV29-1,TRBJ2-3,TGCAGCGTTGGAGAGCTCACAGATACGCAGTATTTT,CSVGELTDTQYF
TRBD2,once,TRBV9,TRBJ2-7,TGTGCCAGCAGCGTCGGGACTAGCGTCTACGAGCAGTACTTC,CASSVGTSVYEQYF
.,once,TRBV11-2,TRBJ1-3,TGTGCCAGCAGCCGTCAGGGAAACACCATATATTTT,CASSRQGNTIYF
.,many,TRBV6-6,TRBJ2-5,TGTGCCAGCATCGAACCGGGCCCCCGTACCCAGTACTTC,CASIEPGPRTQYF
.,.,TRBV19,TRBJ2-1,TGTGCCAGTAGTACCGGCTACAATGAGCAGTTCTTC,CASSTGYNEQFF
TRBD2,.,TRBV27,TRBJ2-2,TGTGCCAGCAGTTGGGGTCGGGGCGGGAGGAACACCGGGGAGCTGTTTTTT,CASSWGRGGRNTGELFF
.,.,TRBV4-3,TRBJ1-1,TGCGCCAGCAGCCCTAATCCCAGAACTCGGGACACTGAAGCTTTCTTT,CASSPNPRTRDTEAFF
.,.,TRBV21-1,TRBJ2-1,TGTGCCAGCGGGGGATCGAAACCCAGCTCCTACAATGAGCAGTTCTTC,CASGGSKPSSYNEQFF
.,.,TRBV5-4,TRBJ2-5,TGTGCCAGCAGCTTGGACGCGGGGGAGACCCAGTACTTC,CASSLDAGETQYF
.,.,TRBV7-3,TRBJ1-1,TGTGCCAGCAGGTTGACAGGGAACACTGAAGCTTTCTTT,CASRLTGNTEAFF
.,.,TRBV6-6,TRBJ1-4,TGTGCCAGCCGTGGACAGAACACACCTAATGAAAAACTGTTTTTT,CASRGQNTPNEKLFF
.,.,TRBV6-1,TRBJ2-5,TGTGCCACCACCTCGGACGGAAGAGGGACCCAGTACTTC,CATTSDGRGTQYF
.,.,TRBV30,TRBJ2-7,TGTGCCTGGAGTGCGAGACAGGCCTACGAGCAGTACTTC,CAWSARQAYEQYF
.,.,TRBV10-3,TRBJ2-3,TGTGCCATCAGTGAGGGCGGGTGGACAGCTAGCACAGATACGCAGTATTTT,CAISEGGWTASTDTQYF
.,.,TRBV10-3,TRBJ1-1,TGTGCCATCAGCCCTGAGACAGCCCGGGGAGCTTTCTTT,CAISPETARGAFF
.,.,TRBV7-8,TRBJ1-1,TGTGCCAGCAGCCGAGGGAGATTGAACACTGAAGCTTTCTTT,CASSRGRLNTEAFF
.,.,TRBV7-9,TRBJ1-4,TGTGCCAGCAGCCCCAGGGAGAGGGAGGAAAAACTGTTTTTT,CASSPREREEKLFF
TRBD2,.,TRBV7-8,TRBJ2-2,TGTGCCAGCAGCTTAGCTAGCGGGAGATACACCGGGGAGCTGTTTTTT,CASSLASGRYTGELFF
.,.,TRBV21-1,TRBJ2-2,TGTGCCAGCAGCAGGGATTCCGGGGAGCTGTTTTTT,CASSRDSGELFF
.,.,TRBV30,TRBJ2-1,TGTGCCTGGGCCTCTAGCGACAATGAGCAGTTCTTC,CAWASSDNEQFF
.,.,TRBV5-1,TRBJ2-4,TGCGCCAGCAGCTTGCCGGGGAAACAAGGAGGCATTCAGTACTTC,CASSLPGKQGGIQYF
.,.,TRBV5-5,TRBJ2-2,TGTGCCAGCAGGCCCAGGGGGGTCAGGACCGGGGAGCTGTTTTTT,CASRPRGVRTGELFF
TRBD2,few,TRBV2,TRBJ2-7,TGTGCCAGCAGTGGGGAGAGCGGGAGGAGGTACTTC,CASSGESGRRYF
.,once,TRBV5-6,TRBJ2-7,TGTGCCAGCAGCTTGGATCCCGGGGACCCCCTTAGCCCCTACGAGCAGTACTTC,CASSLDPGDPLSPYEQYF
TRBD1,.,TRBV19,TRBJ1-2,TGTGCCAGTAGTATAGGTGAGGGGGCGACCCATGGCTACACCTTC,CASSIGEGATHGYTF
TRBD1,.,TRBV2,TRBJ1-5,TGTGCCACCGCCGGGACAGGGGAGCAGCCCCAGCATTTT,CATAGTGEQPQHF
TRBD1,once,TRBV18,TRBJ1-2,TGTGCCAGCTCACCACCTGACAGGGGAGCTAACTATGGCTACACCTTC,CASSPPDRGANYGYTF
.,.,TRBV7-3,TRBJ2-1,TGTGCCAGCAGCCTACCCGGGGGTGATGAGCAGTTCTTC,CASSLPGGDEQFF
.,.,TRBV29-1,TRBJ2-6,TGCAGCGTTCGGCAGGGTGCCGGTCTCGGGGCCAACGTCCTGACTTTC,CSVRQGAGLGANVLTF
.,few,TRBV13,TRBJ2-7,TGTGCCAGCAGCGTTGGCGGGGGCTTGAACGAGCAGTACTTC,CASSVGGGLNEQYF
TRBD2,.,TRBV19,TRBJ2-7,TGTGCCAGTAGCCGGACTAGCGGGAGTATAGGAGCCTACGAGCAGTACTTC,CASSRTSGSIGAYEQYF
TRBD1,.,TRBV18,TRBJ1-1,TGTGCCAGCTCACCGACAGGGGCTGACACTGAAGCTTTCTTT,CASSPTGADTEAFF